Shown below are 24 T cell receptor beta chains from a single sample sequenced in a study of cytomegalovirus exposure and HLA in healthy donors. Researchers ran the PCR with 60 Vbeta and 13 Jbeta primers. Sequencing was performed with immunoSEQ multiplex PCR; in TCRdb, only in-frame clones are kept and a portion is missing. The sample gives fewer than 150,000 clones, 75% to 80% of which show up once; about 3.8% is in the top ten. Material for sequencing was PBMCs. These receptor sequences come from a young man in good health and CMV-seronegative.

This clone has more than one count but fewer than ten. The rearrangement links TRBV6-5 to TRBJ1-1; a weak D match, TRBD1 (5 bases). V lost 5 bases and J 3 bases, leaving 10 bases between the germline ends. This CDR3 region has 13 residues. CDR1 MNHEY and CDR2 SVGAGI come from the germline V gene. The CDR3 DNA sequence: TGTGCCAGCAGTATGACAGTACACACTGAAGCTTTCTTT. Amino acids: CASSMTVHTEAFF.

J is TRBJ2-1 and V is TRBV7-3, with unresolved D. In germline, CDR1 is SGHTA, CDR2 FQGTGA. The CDR3 consists of 13 residues. Trimming took off 5 bases at V and 5 bases at J, with 10 bases between the two ends. CDR3 in DNA: TGTGCCAGCAGCCCTTTCGGAGACAATGAGCAGTTCTTC. Its translation: CASSPFGDNEQFF.

The V and J genes are TRBV28 and TRBJ1-2; tentatively, D is TRBD1 (5 bases). In germline, CDR1 is MDHEN, CDR2 SYDVKM. CDR3 length equals 15 residues. The V end was cut by 2 bases, the J end by 4 bases, with 14 bases between. CDR3 amino acids: CASSLRKGPPYGYTF. As DNA, the CDR3 is TGTGCCAGCAGTTTACGTAAGGGGCCCCCCTATGGCTACACCTTC.

J is TRBJ2-7 and V is TRBV6-1; the D is unclear. V was trimmed by 7 bases and J by 2 bases, leaving 9 bases between them. CDR1 is MNHNS, CDR2 SASEGT, per germline. The length of the CDR3 is 12 residues. The CDR3 DNA is TGTGCCAGCATTTACGGTACCTACGAGCAGTACTTC. It translates to CASIYGTYEQYF.

In this sample, this clone turned up once. V usage is TRBV27 and J usage is TRBJ2-7; 9 bases match TRBD1. Trimming at V came to 6 bases and at J to 3 bases, leaving 12 bases not matched to a gene. Germline V CDR1 and CDR2: MNHEY, SMNVEV (reference sequence). There are 16 residues in the CDR3. This chain's CDR3 is CASSLAIGDRVYEQYF. The CDR3 DNA follows: TGTGCCAGCAGCCTTGCAATCGGGGACAGGGTCTACGAGCAGTACTTC.

The CDR3 here is CASQKGGYEQYF. The CDR3 coding sequence is TGTGCCAGCCAGAAAGGGGGATACGAGCAGTACTTC. The rearrangement links TRBV14 to TRBJ2-5; D perhaps matches TRBD1 (6 bases). The closer fit of TRBJ2-7 to the DNA end suggests the J call may be wrong. The V gene's germline CDR1 is SGHDN and CDR2 FVKESK. CDR3 size: 12 residues.

The CDR3: CASSQEGAEDTQYF. Here the CDR3 DNA reads TGCGCCAGCAGCCAAGAGGGGGCAGAAGATACGCAGTATTTT. The chain employs TRBV4-1 and TRBJ2-3; possible D gene TRBD1, 6 bases. Per germline, CDR1 MGHRA and CDR2 YSYEKL. This CDR3 has 14 residues. V was clipped by 0 bases and J by 5 bases, with 9 bases between them.

This clone has more than one count but fewer than ten. The chain joins TRBV29-1 to TRBJ2-1; 9 bases align to TRBD2. Germline loops: CDR1 SQVTM, CDR2 ANQGSEA. V was pared by 2 bases and J by 10 bases, with 3 bases of the junction left unmatched. This CDR3 has 12 residues. CDR3 amino acids: CSVENGLAEQFF. The CDR3 DNA reads TGCAGCGTTGAAAACGGACTAGCGGAGCAGTTCTTC.

The J gene is TRBJ2-7, the V gene TRBV4-2; TRBD2 aligns across 8 bases. The CDR3 spans 14 residues. The J segment lost 2 bases and the V segment lost 6 bases, leaving 6 bases of the junction unmatched. Germline V gives CDR1 LGHNA, CDR2 YNFKEQ. The CDR3 DNA follows: TGTGCCAGCAGTCTAGCGGGTGACACCTACGAGCAGTACTTC. Translating it yields CASSLAGDTYEQYF.

The chain joins TRBV27 to TRBJ2-3, with TRBD2 matching over 8 bases. This CDR3 has 17 amino acids. From germline, CDR1 is MNHEY and CDR2 SMNVEV (reference sequence). V lost 3 bases and J lost 3; bases outside the gene matches: 11. CDR3 amino acids: CASSLAAGTRATDTQYF. CDR3 in DNA: TGTGCCAGCAGTTTGGCCGCCGGGACTAGAGCAACAGATACGCAGTATTTT.

The V call is TRBV12-5, the J call TRBJ2-1; 7 bases align to TRBD1. CDR1 LGHNT and CDR2 FRNRAP come from the germline V gene. V shed 6 bases and J 5 bases; nucleotides not matched to a gene: 10. CDR3 length: 15 amino acids. CDR3 protein: CASGPDRALNNEQFF. CDR3 sequence (DNA): TGTGCTAGTGGACCCGACAGGGCCCTTAACAATGAGCAGTTCTTC.

V and J are TRBV4-1 and TRBJ2-7, with no clear D. This CDR3 spans 17 amino acids. V lost 1 base and J lost 1, with 17 bases in between. The germline V gene encodes CDR1 MGHRA and CDR2 YSYEKL. For the CDR3, the DNA is TGCGCCAGCAGCCAAGTGACATTTGGCGCCGGATCCTACGAGCAGTACTTC. Its translation is CASSQVTFGAGSYEQYF.

The chain employs TRBV28 and TRBJ2-1; 9 bases agree with TRBD1. The CDR3 spans 15 residues. V shed 2 bases, J shed 4 bases, and the junction held 3 bases outside the gene matches. Per the germline V gene, CDR1 is MDHEN and CDR2 is SYDVKM. The CDR3 here is CASSLIQGAYNEQFF. Here the CDR3 DNA reads TGTGCCAGCAGTTTAATACAGGGGGCTTACAATGAGCAGTTCTTC.

CDR3 amino acids: CASRLDRGQETQYF. CDR3 bases: TGTGCCAGCAGACTCGACAGGGGTCAAGAGACCCAGTACTTC. V is TRBV7-9 and J is TRBJ2-5; 8 nucleotides match TRBD1. This CDR3 is 14 amino acids long. Germline assignment: CDR1 SEHNR and CDR2 FQNEAQ (reference sequence). V lost 6 bases, J lost 2 bases, and 5 bases stayed unmatched.

The chain combines TRBV2 with TRBJ2-1; 7 bases are shared with TRBD2. V gave up 5 bases and J gave up 0 bases; unmatched junction bases: 13. The V gene's germline CDR1 is SNHLY and CDR2 FYNNEI. CDR3 length: 18 amino acids. DNA for the CDR3: TGTGCCAGCAGTTCGAGCGGGATCGTCCGGAGCTCCTACAATGAGCAGTTCTTC. As protein: CASSSSGIVRSSYNEQFF.

This clone has more than one count but fewer than ten. The chain combines TRBV2 with TRBJ1-3, with a possible D match to TRBD1 (6 bases). V lost 7 bases, J lost 0 bases, and 13 bases lay in between. Germline assignment: CDR1 SNHLY and CDR2 FYNNEI. The CDR3 spans 15 residues. The CDR3 loop is CASTEDSLSGNTIYF. Here the CDR3 DNA reads TGTGCCAGCACTGAGGACAGCCTCTCTGGAAACACCATATATTTT.

In DNA form, the CDR3 reads TGCAGCGTTGGAAATCGCGAGAGCTACGAGCAGTACTTC. Protein product: CSVGNRESYEQYF. The chain couples TRBV29-1 to TRBJ2-7, with D unresolved. This CDR3 is 13 amino acids long. Germline CDR1 SQVTM, CDR2 ANQGSEA. V lost 4 bases to trimming and J lost 3 bases, with 13 bases between them.

The chain couples TRBV6-1 to TRBJ1-1, with TRBD1 as a possible D gene (5 bases). The CDR3 is made up of 13 amino acids. The germline V and J ends were trimmed by 5 bases and 5 bases, with 12 bases remaining between them. Germline CDR1 MNHNS, CDR2 SASEGT. The CDR3 here is CASSTDRRTEAFF. In DNA form, the CDR3 reads TGTGCCAGCAGTACTGACAGACGGACTGAAGCTTTCTTT.

The chain uses TRBV2 and TRBJ2-7; 9 nucleotides line up with TRBD1. The junction had 21 bases not matched to a gene; V was cut back by 11 bases and J by 4 bases. Germline loops: CDR1 SNHLY, CDR2 FYNNEI. The length of the CDR3 is 17 residues. The CDR3: CAAQKRTSDRGSYEQYF. Written as DNA, the CDR3 is TGTGCCGCCCAAAAAAGGACGAGTGACAGGGGGAGTTACGAGCAGTACTTC.

The chain couples TRBV7-9 to TRBJ1-3; D unresolved. Germline V gene sequence: CDR1 SEHNR, CDR2 FQNEAQ (reference sequence). There are 14 residues in the CDR3. V lost 3 bases and J 7 bases, leaving 13 bases between the germline ends. CDR3 protein: CASSFDGRSNTIYF. CDR3 coding DNA: TGTGCCAGCAGCTTCGACGGGAGGAGTAACACCATATATTTT.

The chain couples TRBV5-4 to TRBJ2-3; weak D call: TRBD2 (7 bases). The CDR3 spans 14 residues. Per germline, CDR1 SGHNT and CDR2 YYREEE (reference sequence). Trimming took off 0 bases at V and 6 bases at J, with 11 bases between the two ends. In DNA form, the CDR3 reads TGTGCCAGCAGCTTGGCGGGGGGCAAGGATACGCAGTATTTT. Translating it yields CASSLAGGKDTQYF.

V and J are TRBV19 and TRBJ1-1; weak D call: TRBD1 (6 bases). The CDR3 loop spans 15 amino acids. V lost 6 bases and J 0 bases, leaving 14 bases between the germline ends. Germline V gene sequence: CDR1 LNHDA, CDR2 SQIVND (reference sequence). CDR3 DNA: TGTGCCAGTAGCCTTGGACAGAGCATGAACACTGAAGCTTTCTTT. Protein: CASSLGQSMNTEAFF.

Remarks on this clone: The junction does not match germline at one end; this may be a read error. J is TRBJ2-7 and V is TRBV6-5, with 10 bases identical to TRBD1. Germline CDR1 reads MNHEY; CDR2 reads SVGAGI. The CDR3 extends over 14 amino acids. CDR3: CASRGQGSSCEQYF. The CDR3 bases are TGTGCCAGCAGGGGACAGGGGAGCTCCTGCGAGCAGTACTTC.

V usage is TRBV6-5 and J usage is TRBJ2-7; 9 bases are shared with TRBD2. Germline V gives CDR1 MNHEY, CDR2 SVGAGI. V dropped 2 bases and J dropped 5; count of bases not matched to a gene: 7. The CDR3 has 15 residues. This CDR3 reads CASSYRLAGWDEQYF. Here the CDR3 DNA reads TGTGCCAGCAGTTACCGTCTAGCGGGGTGGGACGAGCAGTACTTC.